The 6 T cell receptor beta chains below all came from one sample that was sequenced in a study of blood T cell repertoires in COVID-19. TCRdb's copy holds only in-frame clones and misses some; the assay was immunoSEQ multiplex PCR. Of more than 250,000 clones in the sample, around 89% were seen once. The sample taken for sequencing was peripheral blood. These receptors originate from a man between 18 and 29 years old who had recovered from COVID-19.

The chain employs TRBV9 and TRBJ2-7; possibly TRBD1 for D (6 bases). Trimming took off 2 bases at V and 4 bases at J, with 16 bases between the two ends. The CDR3 loop spans 15 amino acids. The germline V gene encodes CDR1 SGDLS and CDR2 YYNGEE. DNA for the CDR3: TGTGCCAGCAGCGTGGGCCCACAGGGTTCGTACGAGCAGTACTTC. This gives the protein CASSVGPQGSYEQYF. The complete variable domain, with remaining parts taken from reference TRBV9 and TRBJ2-7, reads DSGVTQTPKHLITATGQRVTLRCSPRSGDLSVYWYQQSLDQGLQFLIQYYNGEERAKGNILERFSAQQFPDLHSELNLSSLELGDSALYFCASSVGPQGSYEQYFGPGTRLTVT.

The chain employs TRBV15 and TRBJ2-3, with 15 bases identical to TRBD2. The CDR3 contains 18 residues. Germline V CDR1 and CDR2: LNHNV, YYDKDF (reference sequence). The V gene end was trimmed by 0 bases and the J gene end by 1 base; junction bases not matched to a gene: 2. This CDR3 reads CATSRDGTSGGRTDTQYF. CDR3 sequence (DNA): TGTGCCACCAGCAGAGATGGGACTAGCGGGGGGCGCACAGATACGCAGTATTTT.

The chain carries TRBV7-9 and TRBJ2-2; 7 bases align to TRBD1. V lost 4 bases to trimming and J lost 4 bases; unmatched junction nucleotides: 9. Germline loops: CDR1 SEHNR, CDR2 FQNEAQ (reference sequence). The CDR3 contains 16 residues. The DNA for the CDR3 is TGTGCCAGCAGCTACTCTCGACAGGGAAGCACCGGGGAGCTGTTTTTT. Its protein is CASSYSRQGSTGELFF.

V gene TRBV19 combines with J gene TRBJ2-7; 7 bases match TRBD1. The germline CDR1 and CDR2 sequences are LNHDA and SQIVND (reference sequence). The CDR3 loop spans 15 amino acids. With 5 bases clipped from V and 1 base from J, the junction kept 8 bases outside the gene matches. The CDR3 nucleotides are TGTGCCAGTAGTTCAGGACAGGCGGTGTCCTACGAGCAGTACTTC. This gives the protein CASSSGQAVSYEQYF.

The rearrangement joins TRBV10-3 to TRBJ1-1; D ambiguous. With 3 bases removed from V and 1 base from J, the gap between germline ends came to 9 bases. The germline V gene has CDR1 ENHRY and CDR2 SYGVKD. CDR3 length equals 14 residues. The CDR3 spells CAISDRPGNTEAFF. CDR3 nucleotide sequence: TGTGCCATCAGTGACAGGCCTGGGAACACTGAAGCTTTCTTT.

This chain joins TRBV5-1 and TRBJ1-2; possible D gene TRBD1, 5 bases. V lost 1 base and J 8 bases, leaving 18 bases between the germline ends. This CDR3 has 15 amino acids. Germline-derived CDR1 and CDR2 are SGHRS and YFSETQ. CDR3 nucleotide sequence: TGCGCCAGCAGCTTGACTGCACAGGCGCCGTTGGGCTACACCTTC. This codes for CASSLTAQAPLGYTF.